This TCR beta chain was recovered during a study of T cell repertoires in cytomegalovirus infection. Whole-study context: Public TCR beta signature analysis indicated the presence of both CMV infection and matching HLA type.

TCRdb recomputed calls from the reads with MiXCR, one row per CDR3 protein. The table shows 600,000 to 700,000 distinct CDR3 sequences, with 30% to 35% occurring only once. Deletions cut 8 bases from V and 6 bases from J, with 17 bases between. Germline CDR1 is MNHNY and CDR2 is SVGAGI (reference sequence). This CDR3 has 14 amino acids. As for this clonotype: No antigen is known for it.

The rearrangement links TRBV6-6 to TRBJ2-1; D could derive from TRBD1 or TRBD2 (5 bases each). Sequencing used cultured PBMCs, obtained from culture after CMV antigen stimulation. The source is a human donor in good health (CMV status not recorded). Some clones in this sample may be carry-over from other donors' samples. The CDR3 DNA reads TGTGCCAGCGGAGTCCAAGGGACCCCCAATGAGCAGTTCTTC. Protein: CASGVQGTPNEQFF.